This T cell receptor (beta chain) appears in the sequencing data of a study of CD8 T cells in ankylosing spondylitis. The TCR beta libraries were generated through quantitative 5'-RACE incorporating molecular barcodes. TCRdb called the 5' RACE reads again in MiXCR, with one record for every CDR3 protein. This sample has some 700,000 distinct CDR3 sequences; around 19% occur once, and the top ten carry under 20%. Germline V gene data show CDR1 as ENHRY and CDR2 as SYGVKD. This CDR3 comprises 15 residues. Trimming removed 0 bases at V and 1 base at J, with 8 bases between. This clonotype was found many times. Antigen unknown. General study findings and limits: Significantly higher representation of disease-linked clones was reported for matched ankylosing spondylitis synovial fluid. Blood of patients with ankylosing spondylitis appeared to be characterized by a TCR beta motif of several highly homologous variants.

The chain carries TRBV10-3 and TRBJ2-3; D gene unclear. The TCR originated in a male donor with ankylosing spondylitis. Sequenced input: blood, either unsorted or a sorted T cell fraction (not recorded which). The CDR3 region has the DNA TGTGCCATCAGTGAGTCATGGTGGGGCACAGATACGCAGTATTTT. This encodes CAISESWWGTDTQYF.